The present T cell receptor (beta chain) was sequenced within a study of T cells in Graves' hyperthyroidism and ophthalmopathy. Study outcomes and limitations: A 13 V-J signature model discriminated ophthalmopathy versus stable hyperthyroidism. Before onset, ophthalmopathy was predicted by the model a median approximately 6.5 months earlier.

This clonotype occurred a few times. Its specificity is not known. The investigators amplified TCR beta CDR3 regions from RNA transcripts. HTBI primers were employed in a first-round RT-PCR of the TCR CDR3. TCRdb ran MiXCR on the multiplex PCR reads and lists one entry per CDR3 protein. The sample consists of over 550,000 distinct CDR3 sequences, 16% of them appearing once. This CDR3 region has 15 residues. CDR1 is SEHNR, CDR2 FQNEAQ, per germline (reference sequence). Trimming took off 1 base at V and 2 bases at J, with 9 bases between the two ends. This receptor was taken from a woman younger than 30 with Graves' hyperthyroidism. Sequencing used blood. The J gene is TRBJ2-4, the V gene TRBV7-9, with a weak D call TRBD1 (5 bases). The DNA for the CDR3 is TGTGCCAGCAGCTTAGGTCAGGGAACCAAAAACATTCAGTACTTC. It encodes CASSLGQGTKNIQYF.